This T cell receptor beta chain was recovered during a study of blood T cell repertoires in COVID-19. The wider study: COVID-19 samples collected from the United States, Italy and Spain covered acute and convalescent phases.

Germline V gene lookup returns CDR1 SEHNR and CDR2 FQNEAQ (reference sequence). The CDR3 is made up of 14 amino acids. Trimming removed 3 bases from V and 1 base from J, with 7 bases in between. Followed over time, Seattle patients had been enrolled while infection was active. Authors' processing steps: It was from reference gene primer amplification that nucleated cell counts were estimated. Some clones are missing from TCRdb's copy, which holds only in-frame ones; the method was immunoSEQ multiplex PCR. The V and J calls and clone size are taken from that table; D and trimming were inferred from the DNA. This table holds 70,000 or so clones, about 90% found once.

V and J are TRBV7-9 and TRBJ2-4; the D is unclear. The clonotype comes from a man aged 40-49 years with COVID-19, enrolled during active disease. Sequencing input: peripheral blood. The CDR3 DNA reads as TGTGCCAGCAGCTTTGGCGGCGCCAAAAACATTCAGTACTTC. Translating it yields CASSFGGAKNIQYF.